Listed here is a single T cell receptor beta chain. The data stem from a study of shared T cell receptors in the human thymus. Measured with immunoSEQ multiplex PCR; TCRdb has only the in-frame clones, and not every one. Of roughly 550,000 clones listed, approximately 80% are singletons. The CDR3 has 18 amino acids. The V and J ends lost 3 bases and 2 bases, in that order; junction bases with no gene match: 12. The germline CDR1 and CDR2 sequences are MDHEN and SYDVKM. This same sample was also taken into another study, of human thymus T cells.

Sequenced: thymocytes. The TCR sequence derives from a boy younger than two with a congenital heart defect. The V gene is TRBV28, the J gene TRBJ2-3; TRBD2 matches at 9 bases. The CDR3 protein is CASSLWPGLAGITDTQYF. The CDR3 region has the DNA TGTGCCAGCAGTTTGTGGCCTGGGCTAGCGGGGATCACAGATACGCAGTATTTT.